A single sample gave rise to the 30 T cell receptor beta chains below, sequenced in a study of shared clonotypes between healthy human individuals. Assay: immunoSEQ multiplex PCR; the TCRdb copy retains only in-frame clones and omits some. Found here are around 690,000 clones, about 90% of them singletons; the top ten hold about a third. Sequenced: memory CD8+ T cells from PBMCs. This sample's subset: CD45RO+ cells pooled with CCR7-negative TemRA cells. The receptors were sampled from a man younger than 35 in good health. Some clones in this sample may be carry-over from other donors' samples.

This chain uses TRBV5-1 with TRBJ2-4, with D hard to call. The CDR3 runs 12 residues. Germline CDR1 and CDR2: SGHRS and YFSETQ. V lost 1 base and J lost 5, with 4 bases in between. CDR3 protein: CASSLNQNIQYF. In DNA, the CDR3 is TGCGCCAGCAGCTTGAACCAAAACATTCAGTACTTC. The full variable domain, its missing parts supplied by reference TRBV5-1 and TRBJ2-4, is KAGVTQTPRYLIKTRGQQVTLSCSPISGHRSVSWYQQTPGQGLQFLFEYFSETQRNKGNFPGRFSGRQFSNSRSEMNVSTLELGDSALYLCASSLNQNIQYFGAGTRLSVL.

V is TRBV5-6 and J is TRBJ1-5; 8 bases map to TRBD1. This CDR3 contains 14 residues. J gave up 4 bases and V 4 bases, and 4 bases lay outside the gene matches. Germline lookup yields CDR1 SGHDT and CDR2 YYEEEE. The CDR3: CASSRGQVNQPQHF. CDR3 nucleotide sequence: TGTGCCAGCAGCCGGGGACAGGTGAATCAGCCCCAGCATTTT.

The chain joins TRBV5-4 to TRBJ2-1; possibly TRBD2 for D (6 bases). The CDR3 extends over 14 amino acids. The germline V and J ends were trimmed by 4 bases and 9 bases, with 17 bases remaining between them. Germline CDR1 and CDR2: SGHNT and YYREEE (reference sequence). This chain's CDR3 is CASSPAGPNGEQFF. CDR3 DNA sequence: TGTGCCAGCAGCCCGGCGGGGCCGAATGGTGAGCAGTTCTTC.

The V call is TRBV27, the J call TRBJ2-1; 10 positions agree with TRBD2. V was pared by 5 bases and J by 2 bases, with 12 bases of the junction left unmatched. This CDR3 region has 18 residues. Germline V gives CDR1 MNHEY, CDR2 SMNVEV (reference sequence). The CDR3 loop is CASSDPGLATKTYNEQFF. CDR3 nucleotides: TGTGCCAGCAGTGATCCGGGACTAGCGACAAAAACCTACAATGAGCAGTTCTTC.

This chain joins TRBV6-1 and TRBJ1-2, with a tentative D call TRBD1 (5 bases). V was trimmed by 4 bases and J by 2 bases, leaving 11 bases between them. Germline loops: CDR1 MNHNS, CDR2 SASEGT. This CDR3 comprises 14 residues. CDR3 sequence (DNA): TGTGCCAGCAGTGGTATGGGACGGAACTATGGCTACACCTTC. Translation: CASSGMGRNYGYTF.

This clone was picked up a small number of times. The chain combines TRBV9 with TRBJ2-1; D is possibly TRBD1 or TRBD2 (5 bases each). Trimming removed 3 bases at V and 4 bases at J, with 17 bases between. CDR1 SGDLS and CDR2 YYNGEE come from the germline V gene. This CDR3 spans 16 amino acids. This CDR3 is CASSEPGSGGYNEQFF. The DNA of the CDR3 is TGTGCCAGCAGCGAGCCGGGATCTGGGGGTTACAATGAGCAGTTCTTC.

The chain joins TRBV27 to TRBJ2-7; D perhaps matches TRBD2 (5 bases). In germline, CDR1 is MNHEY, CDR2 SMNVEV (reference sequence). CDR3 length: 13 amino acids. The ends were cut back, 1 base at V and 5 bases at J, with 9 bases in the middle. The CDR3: CASSLLASHEQYF. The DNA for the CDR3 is TGTGCCAGCAGTTTATTAGCGAGCCACGAGCAGTACTTC.

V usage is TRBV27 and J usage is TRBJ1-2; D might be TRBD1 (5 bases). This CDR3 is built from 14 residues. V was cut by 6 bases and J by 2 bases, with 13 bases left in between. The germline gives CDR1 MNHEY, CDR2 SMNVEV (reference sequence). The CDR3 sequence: CASRQVGGNYGYTF. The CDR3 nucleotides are TGTGCCAGCAGACAGGTCGGTGGCAACTATGGCTACACCTTC.

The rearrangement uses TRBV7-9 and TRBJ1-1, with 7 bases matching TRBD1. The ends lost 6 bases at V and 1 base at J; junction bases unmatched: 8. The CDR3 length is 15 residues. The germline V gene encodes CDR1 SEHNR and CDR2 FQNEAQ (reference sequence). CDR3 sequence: CASRPDGTANTEAFF. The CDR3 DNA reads TGTGCCAGCAGGCCGGACGGGACAGCGAACACTGAAGCTTTCTTT.

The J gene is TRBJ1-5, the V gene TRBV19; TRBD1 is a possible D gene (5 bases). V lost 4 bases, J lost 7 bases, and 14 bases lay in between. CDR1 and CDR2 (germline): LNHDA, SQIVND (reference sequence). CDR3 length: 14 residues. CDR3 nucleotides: TGTGCCAGTAGTACTTTCGGGAGGGACCAGCCCCAGCATTTT. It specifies CASSTFGRDQPQHF.

The CDR3 protein is CASRSGSYEQYF. The CDR3 DNA reads TGTGCCTCGCGTAGCGGGAGCTACGAGCAGTACTTC. The gene calls are TRBV10-3 and TRBJ2-7, with TRBD2 matching over 9 bases. J was trimmed by 3 bases and V by 11 bases; bases with no gene match: 5. The CDR3 is 12 residues long. Per germline, CDR1 ENHRY and CDR2 SYGVKD.

The CDR3 DNA reads TGTGCCAGTCGGGGGACCTATAGCAATCAGCCCCAGCATTTT. Its protein product is CASRGTYSNQPQHF. The chain has TRBV6-5 and TRBJ1-5, with D maybe TRBD1 (5 bases). V was cut by 9 bases and J by 0 bases, with 12 bases left in between. This CDR3 has 14 residues. The germline V gene encodes CDR1 MNHEY and CDR2 SVGAGI.

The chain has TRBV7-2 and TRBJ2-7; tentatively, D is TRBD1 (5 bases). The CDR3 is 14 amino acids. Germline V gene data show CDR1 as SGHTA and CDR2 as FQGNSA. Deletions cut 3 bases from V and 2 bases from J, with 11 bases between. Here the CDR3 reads CASSFATRAYEQYF. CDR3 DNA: TGTGCCAGCAGCTTTGCCACCAGGGCCTACGAGCAGTACTTC.

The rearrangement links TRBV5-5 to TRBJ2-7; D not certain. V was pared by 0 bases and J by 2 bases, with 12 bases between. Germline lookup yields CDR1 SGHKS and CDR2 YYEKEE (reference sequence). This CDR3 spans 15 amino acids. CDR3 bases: TGTGCCAGCAGCTTGGACCGGGTGCTTCCCTACGAGCAGTACTTC. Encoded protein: CASSLDRVLPYEQYF.

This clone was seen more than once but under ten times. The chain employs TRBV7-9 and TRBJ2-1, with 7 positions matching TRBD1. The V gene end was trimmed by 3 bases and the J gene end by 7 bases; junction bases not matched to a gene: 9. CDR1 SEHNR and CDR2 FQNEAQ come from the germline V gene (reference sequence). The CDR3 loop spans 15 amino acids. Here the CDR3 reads CASSFRGLSYNEQFF. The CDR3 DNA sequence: TGTGCCAGCAGCTTCAGGGGGTTATCATATAATGAGCAGTTCTTC.

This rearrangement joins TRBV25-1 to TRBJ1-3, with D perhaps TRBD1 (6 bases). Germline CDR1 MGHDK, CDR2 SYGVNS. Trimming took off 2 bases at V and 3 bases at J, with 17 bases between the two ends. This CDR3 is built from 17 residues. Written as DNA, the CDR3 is TGTGCCAGCAGTGAACTCCCCCGGGGGCGCGATGGAAACACCATATATTTT. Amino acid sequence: CASSELPRGRDGNTIYF.

DNA of the CDR3: TGCAGCGTTGAACCCGGAGCGGGAGCCACAGATACGCAGTATTTT. Amino acids: CSVEPGAGATDTQYF. This chain links TRBV29-1 with TRBJ2-3; 8 positions match TRBD2. Germline CDR1 is SQVTM and CDR2 is ANQGSEA. CDR3 length: 15 amino acids. Germline trimming cut 2 bases from V and 2 bases from J; bases unmatched to any gene: 6.

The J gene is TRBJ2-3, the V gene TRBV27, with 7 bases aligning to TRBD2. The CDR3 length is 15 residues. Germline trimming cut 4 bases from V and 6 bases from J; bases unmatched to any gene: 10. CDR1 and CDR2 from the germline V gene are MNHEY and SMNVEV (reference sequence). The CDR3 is CASSYGGTPPDTQYF. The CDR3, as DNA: TGTGCCAGCAGTTACGGGGGGACCCCACCGGATACGCAGTATTTT.

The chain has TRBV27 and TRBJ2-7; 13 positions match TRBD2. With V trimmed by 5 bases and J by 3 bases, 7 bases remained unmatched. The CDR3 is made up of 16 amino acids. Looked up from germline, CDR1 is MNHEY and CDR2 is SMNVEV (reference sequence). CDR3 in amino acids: CASSTGLAGFDYEQYF. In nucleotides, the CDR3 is TGTGCCAGCAGTACGGGACTAGCGGGGTTCGACTACGAGCAGTACTTC.

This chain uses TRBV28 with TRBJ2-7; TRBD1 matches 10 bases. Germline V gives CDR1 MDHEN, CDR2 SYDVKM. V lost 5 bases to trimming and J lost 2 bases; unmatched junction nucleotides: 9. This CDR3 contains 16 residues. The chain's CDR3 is CASSPRQGAGAYEQYF. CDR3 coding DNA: TGTGCCAGCAGTCCAAGACAGGGGGCTGGGGCCTACGAGCAGTACTTC.

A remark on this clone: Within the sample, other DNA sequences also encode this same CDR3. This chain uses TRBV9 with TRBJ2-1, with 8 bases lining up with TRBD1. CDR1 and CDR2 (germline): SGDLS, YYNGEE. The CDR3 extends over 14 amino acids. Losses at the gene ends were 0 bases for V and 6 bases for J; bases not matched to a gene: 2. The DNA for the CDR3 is TGTGCCAGCAGCGTAGAGGGGACAGGCAATGAGCAGTTCTTC. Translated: CASSVEGTGNEQFF.

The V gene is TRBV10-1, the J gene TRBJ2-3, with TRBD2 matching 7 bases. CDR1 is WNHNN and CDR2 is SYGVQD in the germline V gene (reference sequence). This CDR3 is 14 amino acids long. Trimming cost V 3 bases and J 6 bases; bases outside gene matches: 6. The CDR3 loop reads CASSDTLARDTQYF. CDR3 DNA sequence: TGCGCCAGCAGTGATACACTAGCGAGGGATACGCAGTATTTT.

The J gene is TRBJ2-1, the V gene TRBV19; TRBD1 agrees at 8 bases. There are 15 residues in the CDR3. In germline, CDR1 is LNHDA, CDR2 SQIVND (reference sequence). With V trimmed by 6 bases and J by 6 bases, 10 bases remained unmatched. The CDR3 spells CASRKSRQGPNEQFF. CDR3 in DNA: TGTGCCAGTAGGAAGTCCCGACAGGGGCCCAATGAGCAGTTCTTC.

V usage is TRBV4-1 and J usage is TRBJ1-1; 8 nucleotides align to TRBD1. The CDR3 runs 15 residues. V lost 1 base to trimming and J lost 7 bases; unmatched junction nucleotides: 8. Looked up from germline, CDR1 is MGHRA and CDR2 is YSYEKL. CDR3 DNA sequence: TGCGCCAGCAGCCAAGTTCCAGGGGGCAACGGTGAAGCTTTCTTT. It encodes CASSQVPGGNGEAFF.

For the CDR3, the DNA is TGCGCCAGCAGCCAAGCGACTAGCGGGTCCCACAATGAGCAGTTCTTC. Its translation is CASSQATSGSHNEQFF. This chain connects TRBV4-3 to TRBJ2-1, with 10 bases matching TRBD2. Germline CDR1 LGHNA, CDR2 YSLEER. With 1 base clipped from V and 5 bases from J, the junction kept 5 bases outside the gene matches. The CDR3 has 16 amino acids.

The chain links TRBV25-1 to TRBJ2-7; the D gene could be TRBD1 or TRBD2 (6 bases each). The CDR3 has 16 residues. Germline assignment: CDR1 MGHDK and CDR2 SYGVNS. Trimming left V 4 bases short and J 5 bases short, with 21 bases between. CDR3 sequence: CASSGRGPREYDEQYF. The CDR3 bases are TGTGCCAGCAGTGGTCGGGGGCCTCGGGAGTACGACGAGCAGTACTTC.

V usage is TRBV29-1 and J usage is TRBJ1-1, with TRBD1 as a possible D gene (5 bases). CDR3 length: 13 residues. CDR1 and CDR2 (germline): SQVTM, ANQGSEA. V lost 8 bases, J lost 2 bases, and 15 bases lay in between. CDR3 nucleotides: TGCAGCACAAAATGGGGGGGTAACACTGAAGCTTTCTTT. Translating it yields CSTKWGGNTEAFF.

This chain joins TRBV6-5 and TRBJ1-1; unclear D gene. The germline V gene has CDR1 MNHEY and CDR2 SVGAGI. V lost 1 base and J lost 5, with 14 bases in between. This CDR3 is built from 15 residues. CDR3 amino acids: CASSYLGRGRTEAFF. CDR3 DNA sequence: TGTGCCAGCAGTTACTTAGGGAGAGGGCGGACTGAAGCTTTCTTT.

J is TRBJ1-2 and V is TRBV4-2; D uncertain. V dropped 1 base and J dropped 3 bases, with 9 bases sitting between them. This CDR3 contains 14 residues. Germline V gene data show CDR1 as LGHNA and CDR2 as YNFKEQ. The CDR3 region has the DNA TGTGCCAGCAGCCAAGTCGCGGGTGACTATGGCTACACCTTC. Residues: CASSQVAGDYGYTF.

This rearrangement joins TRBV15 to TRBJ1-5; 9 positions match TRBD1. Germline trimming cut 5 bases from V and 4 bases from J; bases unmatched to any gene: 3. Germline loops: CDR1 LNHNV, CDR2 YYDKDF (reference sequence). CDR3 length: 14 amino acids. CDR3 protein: CATSGTGINQPQHF. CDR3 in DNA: TGTGCCACCAGCGGGACAGGGATAAATCAGCCCCAGCATTTT.